These 6 T cell receptor beta chains originate from one sample sequenced in a study of tissue T cells after allogeneic stem cell transplantation. Only in-frame clones appear in the TCRdb table, and some are missing; sequencing was by immunoSEQ multiplex PCR. The sample holds around 7,000 clones, 45% to 50% seen once. The sample's time point: mouse harvest day 7 after allogeneic transplant. Tail vein injection delivered 10^7 T-cell-depleted bone marrow cells and 10^6 splenic CD5+ T cells. Sequencing used lymph node tissue. The origin of the receptors is a female BALB/c mouse given C57BL/6 T cells with graft-versus-host disease after an allogeneic hematopoietic cell transplant.

Regarding this clone: The gene symbols are mouse symbols. The CDR3 goes on 1 residue after the read ends, and that part is filled in from the germline J gene. The rearrangement links TRBV13-3 to TRBJ2-7; D might be TRBD1 (7 bases). Per germline, CDR1 NNHDY and CDR2 SYVADS. This CDR3 region has 12 residues. The V gene lost 0 bases and the J gene lost 7 bases, with 8 bases spanning the gap. The sequenced part of the CDR3 DNA is TGTGCCAGCAGTGATGCAGGGGGGGAACAGTAC. Residues: CASSDAGGEQY. The whole CDR3 protein reads CASSDAGGEQYF.

This clone was detected only a few times. Genes and germline come from the mouse. The read terminates 1 residue before the CDR3 end, so the remaining end is supplied by the germline J gene. V usage is TRBV16 and J usage is TRBJ2-7, with TRBD2 matching 14 bases. V lost 5 bases to trimming and J lost 6 bases; unmatched junction nucleotides: 6. CDR1 and CDR2 (germline): SGHSA, FRNQAP. The CDR3 totals 15 residues. This CDR3 is CASSLPGLGGREQYF. Incomplete CDR3 DNA: TGTGCAAGCAGCCTGCCGGGACTGGGGGGGCGTGAACAGTAC.

To note about this clone: Mouse names are used for the genes. The CDR3 end is not reached by the read, which stops 1 residue before it; the germline J gene fills it in. This chain links TRBV26 with TRBJ2-7; D gene unclear. CDR1 KGHPV and CDR2 FQNQEV come from the germline V gene (reference sequence). Trimming stripped 2 bases from V and 5 bases from J, with 4 bases between. The CDR3 spans 11 residues. The CDR3 bases that were read are TGTGCCAGCAGTCTGAGGGATGAACAGTAC. This encodes CASSLRDEQY. The entire CDR3 sequence reads CASSLRDEQYF.

For this clone: Genes and germline are mouse. With the read ending 1 residue before the CDR3 end, the germline J gene is used to fill in that end. The rearrangement uses TRBV15 and TRBJ2-4; TRBD2 matches 10 bases. The length of the CDR3 is 15 residues. V lost 5 bases, J lost 2 bases, and 4 bases stayed unmatched. Germline assignment: CDR1 SGHND and CDR2 FRSKSL. This CDR3 is CASSPGLGSQNTLYF. Incomplete CDR3 DNA: TGTGCCAGCAGTCCGGGACTGGGGTCTCAAAACACCTTGTAC.

About this clone itself: The gene names given are mouse names. The read stops 1 residue short of the end of the CDR3; the missing end is completed from the germline J gene. V and J are TRBV26 and TRBJ1-2; no reliable D call. CDR3 length: 13 amino acids. The germline CDR1 and CDR2 sequences are KGHPV and FQNQEV (reference sequence). Trimming stripped 3 bases from V and 0 bases from J, with 5 bases between. The part of the CDR3 DNA that was read is TGTGCCAGCAGTCTCCTAACAAACTCCGACTACACC. Translating it yields CASSLLTNSDYT. The entire CDR3 protein is CASSLLTNSDYTF.

A note on this clone: Genes and germline are mouse. The observed sequence ends 1 residue before the CDR3 terminus, with the missing tail filled in from the germline J gene. The gene calls are TRBV26 and TRBJ2-7; the match to TRBD1 covers 7 bases. V lost 5 bases, J lost 0 bases, and 4 bases stayed unmatched. The CDR3 has 14 residues. CDR1 and CDR2 (germline): KGHPV, FQNQEV (reference sequence). The CDR3 is CASSWDSSSYEQYF. CDR3 DNA (partial): TGTGCCAGCAGTTGGGACAGTAGCTCCTATGAACAGTAC.